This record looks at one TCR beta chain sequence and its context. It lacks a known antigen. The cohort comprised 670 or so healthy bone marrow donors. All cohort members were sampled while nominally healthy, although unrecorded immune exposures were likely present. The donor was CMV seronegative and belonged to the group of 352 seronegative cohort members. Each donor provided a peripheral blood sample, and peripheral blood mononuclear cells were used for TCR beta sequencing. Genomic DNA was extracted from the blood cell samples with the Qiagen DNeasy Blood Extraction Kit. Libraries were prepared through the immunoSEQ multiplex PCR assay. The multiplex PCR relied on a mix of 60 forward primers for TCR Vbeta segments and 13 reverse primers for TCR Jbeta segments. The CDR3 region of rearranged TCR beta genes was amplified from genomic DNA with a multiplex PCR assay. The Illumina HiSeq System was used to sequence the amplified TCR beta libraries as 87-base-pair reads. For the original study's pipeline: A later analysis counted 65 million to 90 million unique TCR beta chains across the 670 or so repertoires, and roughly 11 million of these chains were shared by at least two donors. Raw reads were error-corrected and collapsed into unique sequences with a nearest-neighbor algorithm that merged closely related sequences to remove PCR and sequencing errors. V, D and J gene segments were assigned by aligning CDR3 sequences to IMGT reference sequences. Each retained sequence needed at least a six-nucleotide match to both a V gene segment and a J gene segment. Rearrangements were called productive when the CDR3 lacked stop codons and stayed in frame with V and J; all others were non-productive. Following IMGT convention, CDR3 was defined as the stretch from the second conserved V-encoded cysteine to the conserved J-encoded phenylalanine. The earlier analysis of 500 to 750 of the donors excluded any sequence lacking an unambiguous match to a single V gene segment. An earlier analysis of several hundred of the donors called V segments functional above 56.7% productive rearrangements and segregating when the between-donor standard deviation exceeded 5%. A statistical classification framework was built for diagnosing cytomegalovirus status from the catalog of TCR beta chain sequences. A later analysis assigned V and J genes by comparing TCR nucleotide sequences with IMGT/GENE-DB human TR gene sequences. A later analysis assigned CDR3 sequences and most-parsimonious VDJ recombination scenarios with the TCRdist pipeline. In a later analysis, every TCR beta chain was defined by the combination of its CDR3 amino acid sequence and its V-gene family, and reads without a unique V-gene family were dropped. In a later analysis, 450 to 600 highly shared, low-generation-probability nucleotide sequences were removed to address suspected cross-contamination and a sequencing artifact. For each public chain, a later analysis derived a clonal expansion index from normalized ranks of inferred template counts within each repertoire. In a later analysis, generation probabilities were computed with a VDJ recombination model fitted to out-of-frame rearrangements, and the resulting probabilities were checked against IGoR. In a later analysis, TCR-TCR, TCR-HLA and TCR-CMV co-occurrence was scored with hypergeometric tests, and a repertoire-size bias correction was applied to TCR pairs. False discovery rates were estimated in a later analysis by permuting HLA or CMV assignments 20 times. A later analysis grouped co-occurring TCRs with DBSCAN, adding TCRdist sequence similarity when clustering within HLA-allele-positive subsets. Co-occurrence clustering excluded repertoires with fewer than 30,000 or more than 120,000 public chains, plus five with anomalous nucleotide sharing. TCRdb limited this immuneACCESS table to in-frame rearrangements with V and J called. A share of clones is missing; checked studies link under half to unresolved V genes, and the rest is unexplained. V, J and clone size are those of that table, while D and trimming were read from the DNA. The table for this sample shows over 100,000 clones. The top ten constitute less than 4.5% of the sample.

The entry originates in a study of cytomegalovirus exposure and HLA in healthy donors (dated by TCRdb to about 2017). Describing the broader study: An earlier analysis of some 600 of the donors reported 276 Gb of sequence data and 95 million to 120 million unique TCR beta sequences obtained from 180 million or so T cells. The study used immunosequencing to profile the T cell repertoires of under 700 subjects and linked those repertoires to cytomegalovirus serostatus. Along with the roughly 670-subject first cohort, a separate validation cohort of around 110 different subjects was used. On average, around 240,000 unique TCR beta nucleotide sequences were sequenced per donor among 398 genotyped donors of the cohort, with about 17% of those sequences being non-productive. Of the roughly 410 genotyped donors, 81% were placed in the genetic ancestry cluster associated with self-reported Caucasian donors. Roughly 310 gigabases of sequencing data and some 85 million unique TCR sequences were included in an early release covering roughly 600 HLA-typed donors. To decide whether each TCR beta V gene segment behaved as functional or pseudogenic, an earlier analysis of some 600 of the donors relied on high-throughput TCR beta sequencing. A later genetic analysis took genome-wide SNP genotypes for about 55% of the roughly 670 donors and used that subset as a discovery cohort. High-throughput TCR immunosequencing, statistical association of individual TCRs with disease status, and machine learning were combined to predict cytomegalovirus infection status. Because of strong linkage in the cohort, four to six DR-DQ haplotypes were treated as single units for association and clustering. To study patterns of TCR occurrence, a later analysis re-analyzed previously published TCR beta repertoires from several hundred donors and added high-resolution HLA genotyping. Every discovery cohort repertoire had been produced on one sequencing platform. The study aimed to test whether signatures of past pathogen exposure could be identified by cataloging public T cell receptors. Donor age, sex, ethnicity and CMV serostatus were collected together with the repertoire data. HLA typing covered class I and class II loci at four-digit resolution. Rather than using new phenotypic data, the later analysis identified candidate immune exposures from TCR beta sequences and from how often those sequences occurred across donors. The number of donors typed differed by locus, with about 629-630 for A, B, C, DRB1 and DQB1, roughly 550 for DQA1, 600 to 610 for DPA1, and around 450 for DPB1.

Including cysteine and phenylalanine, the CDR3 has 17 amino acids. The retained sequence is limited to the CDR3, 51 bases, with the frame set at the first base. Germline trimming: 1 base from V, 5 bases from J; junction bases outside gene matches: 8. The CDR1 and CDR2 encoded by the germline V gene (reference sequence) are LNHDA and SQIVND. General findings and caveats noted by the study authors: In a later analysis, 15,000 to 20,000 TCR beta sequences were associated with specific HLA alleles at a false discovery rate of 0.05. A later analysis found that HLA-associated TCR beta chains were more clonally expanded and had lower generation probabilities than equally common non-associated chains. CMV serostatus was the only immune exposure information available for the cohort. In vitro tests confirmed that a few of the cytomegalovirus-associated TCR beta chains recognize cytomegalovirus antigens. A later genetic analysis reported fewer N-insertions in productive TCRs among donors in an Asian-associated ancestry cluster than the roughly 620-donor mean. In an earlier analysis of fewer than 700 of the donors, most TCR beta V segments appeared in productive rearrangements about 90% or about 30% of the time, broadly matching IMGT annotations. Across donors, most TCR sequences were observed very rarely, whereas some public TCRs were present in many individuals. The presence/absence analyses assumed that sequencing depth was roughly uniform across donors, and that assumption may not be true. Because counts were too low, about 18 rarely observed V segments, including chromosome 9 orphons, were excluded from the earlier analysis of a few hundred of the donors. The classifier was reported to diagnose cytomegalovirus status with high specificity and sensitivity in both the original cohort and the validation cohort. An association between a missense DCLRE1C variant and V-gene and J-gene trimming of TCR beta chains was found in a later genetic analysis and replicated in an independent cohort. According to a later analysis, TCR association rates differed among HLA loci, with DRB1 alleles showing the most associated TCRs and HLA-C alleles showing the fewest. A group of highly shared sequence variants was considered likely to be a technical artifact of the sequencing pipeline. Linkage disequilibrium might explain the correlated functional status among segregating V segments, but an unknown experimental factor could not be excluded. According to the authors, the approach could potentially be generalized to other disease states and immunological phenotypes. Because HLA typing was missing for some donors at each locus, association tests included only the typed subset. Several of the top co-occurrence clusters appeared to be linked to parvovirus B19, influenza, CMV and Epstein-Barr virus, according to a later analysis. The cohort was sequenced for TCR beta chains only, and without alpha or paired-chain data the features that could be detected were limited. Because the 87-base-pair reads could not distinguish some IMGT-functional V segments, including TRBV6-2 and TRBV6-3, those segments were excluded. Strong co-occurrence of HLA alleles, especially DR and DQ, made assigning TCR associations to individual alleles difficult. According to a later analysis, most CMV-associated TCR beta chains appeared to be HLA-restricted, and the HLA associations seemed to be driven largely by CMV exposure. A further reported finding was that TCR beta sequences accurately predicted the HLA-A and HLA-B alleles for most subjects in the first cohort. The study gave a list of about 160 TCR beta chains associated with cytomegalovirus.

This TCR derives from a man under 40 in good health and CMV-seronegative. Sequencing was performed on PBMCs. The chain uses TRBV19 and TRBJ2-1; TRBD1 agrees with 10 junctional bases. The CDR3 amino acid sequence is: CASSIGFRGQGNNEQFF. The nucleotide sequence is TGTGCCAGTAGTATAGGTTTCCGGGGACAGGGGAACAATGAGCAGTTCTTC.